This T cell receptor beta chain was captured by sequencing in a study of cytomegalovirus exposure and HLA in healthy donors. This CDR3 spans 16 amino acids. CDR1 and CDR2 from the germline V gene are SGHRS and YFSETQ. The trim removed 0 bases at V and 0 bases at J, leaving 4 bases unmatched. Remarks on this clone: The target antigen is unknown.

Findings and limits, study-wide: For most subjects, TCR beta sequences were reported to predict HLA-A and HLA-B alleles with accuracy. CMV serostatus was the sole immune exposure data available.

The PCR ran on 60 Vbeta and 13 Jbeta primers. Using immunoSEQ multiplex PCR, the repertoire was profiled, and TCRdb retains in-frame clones only, with some absent. The sample records about 150,000 clones, around 75% being singletons. Healthy bone marrow donors made up the donors. This sequence originates from a male donor in good health and CMV-seronegative. The chain recombines TRBV5-1 with TRBJ2-3; 7 bases map to TRBD1. Sequenced input: PBMCs. The CDR3 here is CASSLAGTVSTDTQYF. The CDR3 DNA sequence: TGCGCCAGCAGCTTGGCCGGGACAGTAAGCACAGATACGCAGTATTTT. The complete variable domain, with remaining parts taken from reference TRBV5-1 and TRBJ2-3, reads KAGVTQTPRYLIKTRGQQVTLSCSPISGHRSVSWYQQTPGQGLQFLFEYFSETQRNKGNFPGRFSGRQFSNSRSEMNVSTLELGDSALYLCASSLAGTVSTDTQYFGPGTRLTVL.